This T cell receptor (beta chain) was recovered during a study of early T cells in non-severe SARS-CoV-2 infection. This clonotype was counted many times. This CDR3 is built from 16 residues. Germline V gene sequence: CDR1 PRHDT, CDR2 FYEKMQ (reference sequence). J lost 4 bases, V lost 0 bases, and 8 bases had no gene match. cDNA molecules, individually, were tagged with unique molecular identifiers. TCRdb redid the calling of the 5' RACE reads with MiXCR, one entry per CDR3 protein. The sample holds about 60,000 distinct CDR3 sequences, 10% to 15% seen once. The source material was whole blood. The receptor was derived from an adult who was a healthcare worker with PCR-confirmed SARS-CoV-2 infection or an uninfected control (not recorded which). The chain joins TRBV13 to TRBJ1-2, with 7 bases matching TRBD1. This CDR3 reads CASSLGLTGWSYGYTF. The CDR3 bases are TGTGCCAGCAGCTTAGGCCTGACAGGGTGGAGCTATGGCTACACCTTC.